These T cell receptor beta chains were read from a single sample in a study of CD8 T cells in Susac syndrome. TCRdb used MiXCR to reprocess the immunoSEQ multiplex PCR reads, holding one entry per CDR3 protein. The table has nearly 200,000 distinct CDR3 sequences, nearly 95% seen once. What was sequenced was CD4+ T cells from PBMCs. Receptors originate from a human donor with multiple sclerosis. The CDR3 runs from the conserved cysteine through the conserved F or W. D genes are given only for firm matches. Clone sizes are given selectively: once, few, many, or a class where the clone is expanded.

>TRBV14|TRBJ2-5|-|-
CASSPGIGLGETQYF
TGTGCCAGCAGCCCGGGGATTGGGCTTGGGGAGACCCAGTACTTC
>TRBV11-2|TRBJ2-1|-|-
CASSPRQLKAYNEQFF
TGTGCCAGCAGCCCTCGACAGTTGAAGGCCTACAATGAGCAGTTCTTC
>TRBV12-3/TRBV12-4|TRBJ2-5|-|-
CASSPNQGSQETQYF
TGTGCCAGCAGTCCCAATCAGGGGTCCCAAGAGACCCAGTACTTC
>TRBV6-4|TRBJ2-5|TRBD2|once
CAISASLGLAGEETQYF
TGTGCCATCAGTGCCTCCCTAGGACTAGCGGGAGAAGAGACCCAGTACTTC
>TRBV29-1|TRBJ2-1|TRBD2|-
CSVSTSGGSSYNEQFF
TGCAGCGTTTCGACTAGCGGGGGCAGCTCCTACAATGAGCAGTTCTTC
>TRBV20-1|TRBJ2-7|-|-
CSASVTGQPQWEQYF
TGCAGTGCTAGCGTAACGGGACAACCCCAGTGGGAGCAGTACTTC
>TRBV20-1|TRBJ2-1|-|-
CSARLPGRDNEQFF
TGCAGTGCTAGGCTTCCGGGGCGGGACAATGAGCAGTTCTTC
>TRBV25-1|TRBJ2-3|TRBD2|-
CASSDGMGLAPDTQYF
TGTGCCAGCAGTGATGGCATGGGACTAGCCCCAGATACGCAGTATTTT
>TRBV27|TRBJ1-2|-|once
CASSSSREGYGYTF
TGTGCCAGCAGTTCATCCAGGGAAGGCTATGGCTACACCTTC
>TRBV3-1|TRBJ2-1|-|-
CASSQATVLKFF
TGTGCCAGCAGCCAGGCGACAGTCTTAAAGTTCTTC
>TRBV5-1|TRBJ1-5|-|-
CASSLETGRNQPQHF
TGCGCCAGCAGCTTGGAAACAGGGCGCAATCAGCCCCAGCATTTT
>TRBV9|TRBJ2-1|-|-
CASSPPLRGEQFF
TGTGCCAGCAGCCCCCCCCTGAGAGGTGAGCAGTTCTTC
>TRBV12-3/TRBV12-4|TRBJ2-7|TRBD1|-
CASSPRKGAPREQYF
TGTGCCAGCAGTCCAAGGAAGGGGGCCCCTCGGGAGCAGTACTTC
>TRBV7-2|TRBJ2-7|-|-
CASSSDNMNEQYF
TGTGCCAGCAGCTCGGACAATATGAACGAGCAGTACTTC
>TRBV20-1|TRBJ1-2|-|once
CSAPADLFYGYTF
TGCAGTGCACCCGCGGATTTGTTCTATGGCTACACCTTC
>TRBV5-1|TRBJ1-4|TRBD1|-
CASSLLTGGREKLFF
TGCGCCAGCAGCTTACTGACAGGGGGCAGAGAAAAACTGTTTTTT
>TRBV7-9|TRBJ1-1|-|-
CASTSGRNTEAFF
TGTGCCAGCACCTCGGGGAGGAACACTGAAGCTTTCTTT
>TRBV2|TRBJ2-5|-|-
CASSVWNQETQYF
TGTGCCAGCAGTGTTTGGAACCAAGAGACCCAGTACTTC
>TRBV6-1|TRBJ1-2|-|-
CASSDRSSGDTF
TGTGCCAGCAGTGACAGGAGCTCTGGTGACACCTTC
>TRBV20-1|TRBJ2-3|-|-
CSALTGTFTDTQYF
TGCAGTGCCCTCACCGGGACGTTCACAGATACGCAGTATTTT
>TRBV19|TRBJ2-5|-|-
CASSNNWGETQYF
TGTGCCAGTAGCAACAACTGGGGAGAGACCCAGTACTTC
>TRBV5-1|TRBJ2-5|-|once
CASSLYVPQEETQYF
TGCGCCAGCAGCTTGTACGTGCCCCAGGAGGAGACCCAGTACTTC
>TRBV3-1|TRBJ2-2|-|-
CASSQMGGAGTGELFF
TGTGCCAGCAGCCAAATGGGGGGCGCAGGCACCGGGGAGCTGTTTTTT
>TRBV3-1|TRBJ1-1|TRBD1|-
CASSHQGGTEAFF
TGTGCCAGCAGCCATCAGGGGGGCACTGAAGCTTTCTTT
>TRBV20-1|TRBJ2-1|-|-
CSATPDQYRYNEQFF
TGCAGTGCTACCCCTGACCAATACCGCTACAATGAGCAGTTCTTC
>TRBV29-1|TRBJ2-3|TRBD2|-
CSVTSGGRTDTQFF
TGCAGCGTAACTAGCGGGGGGCGCACAGATACGCAGTTTTTT
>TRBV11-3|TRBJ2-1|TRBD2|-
CASSLGRGNNEQFF
TGTGCCAGCAGCTTAGGGCGGGGGAACAATGAGCAGTTCTTC
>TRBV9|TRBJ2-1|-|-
CASSGRQALDEQFF
TGTGCCAGCAGCGGGCGCCAGGCCCTGGATGAGCAGTTCTTC
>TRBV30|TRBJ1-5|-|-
CAWSVRTGQPQHF
TGTGCCTGGAGTGTACGGACGGGACAGCCCCAGCATTTT
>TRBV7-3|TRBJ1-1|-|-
CASSLRGPSGTEAFF
TGTGCCAGCAGCTTAAGGGGACCGTCGGGCACTGAAGCTTTCTTT
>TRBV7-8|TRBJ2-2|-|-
CASSLLVNTGELFF
TGTGCCAGCAGCCTGTTAGTAAACACCGGGGAGCTGTTTTTT
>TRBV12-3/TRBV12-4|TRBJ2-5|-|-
CASSFGQETQYF
TGTGCCAGCAGTTTTGGCCAAGAGACCCAGTACTTC
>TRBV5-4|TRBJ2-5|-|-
CASSPRQYQETQYF
TGTGCCAGCAGCCCCCGACAGTACCAAGAGACCCAGTACTTC
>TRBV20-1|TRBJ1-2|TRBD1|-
CSARVSRGQYGYTF
TGCAGTGCTAGGGTCTCCAGGGGGCAGTATGGCTACACCTTC
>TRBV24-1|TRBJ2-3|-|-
CATSDGGQPLQYF
TGTGCCACCAGTGATGGCGGACAGCCTCTGCAGTATTTT
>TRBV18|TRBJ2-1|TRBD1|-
CASFSYRGRYEQFF
TGTGCCAGCTTCTCTTACAGGGGGCGTTATGAGCAGTTCTTC
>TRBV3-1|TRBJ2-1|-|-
CASSSRGHEQFF
TGTGCCAGCAGCTCCAGGGGACATGAGCAGTTCTTC